The entry below gives a single TCR beta chain sequence along with its context. The target of this receptor is not known. The record has no base qualities; no much larger clone is one base away. Different DNA sequences within this sample yield the same CDR3. Taken from the germline V gene, the CDR1 and CDR2 loops are SGHRS and YFSETQ. V was cut back by 0 bases and J by 5 bases, leaving a gap of 5 bases between them. The CDR3, cysteine through phenylalanine, is 12 amino acids long. Left in the record is the CDR3 DNA by itself, 36 bases read in frame from the first base. The donors were healthy, HIV-negative adults with no recently reported acute infections or vaccinations. Every donor was a Caucasian adult residing in Nashville, Tennessee, USA. CD4+ T cells were enriched by magnetic negative selection, after which naive cells were positively selected on CD45RA and the negative fraction was taken as the memory subset. Blood was collected by leukapheresis, and PBMCs were isolated by Ficoll-Histopaque density gradient centrifugation and then cryopreserved in liquid nitrogen vapor phase. Analytical flow cytometry was used to check the purity and quantity of every magnetically sorted T cell population. Genomic DNA was isolated from every sorted fraction and measured by UV absorbance on a Nanodrop 2000c.

TCR CDR3 regions were amplified from genomic DNA by multiplex PCR using the deep immunoSEQ assay. Extracted genomic DNA from each cell subset was distributed evenly across all wells of several immunoSEQ 96-well plates, and each plate was treated as a replicate. Each replicate PCR for sorted subsets received about 180 ng genomic DNA, equal to some 32,000 T cell genomes. Purified libraries were measured with a Qubit 3.0 fluorometer, size-checked on a Bioanalyzer 2100, and measured again with the KAPA Library Quantification kit. Every immunoSEQ 96-well plate was sequenced on a separate single-read 150-cycle Illumina NextSeq 550 flow cell. Per the original workflow: Because the immunoSEQ output included only junctional sequences and no quality scores, the filtering could not be the same as the filtering used for full-length reads. Sequences were annotated with PyIR, a Python wrapper for IgBLAST v1.9, using IMGT germline references to assign V/J genes and CDR3. Reads with weak V/J assignments (E-value above 1e-6), missing CDR3, stop codons, out-of-frame junctions, or ambiguous translated residues were removed. A V3J clonotype was defined by an identical inferred V gene, J gene, and CDR3 amino acid sequence. Percentage overlap between repertoires was calculated by dividing the number of shared unique clonotypes by the size of the smaller repertoire. RTK rarefaction, the Chao1 estimator, and Recon v2.1 estimates of unobserved clonotypes were used to assess repertoire richness. Generation probabilities were computed with OLGA for all TCRbeta clonotypes obtained by the gDNA method from several donors. The immuneACCESS repertoire file appears here via TCRdb, limited to in-frame rearrangements. These files lack a portion of the clones; in checked studies, under half of the deficit traces to unresolved V genes, and the cause of the others is not known. V, J and clone size derive from that table, while D and trimming were established from the DNA sequence. Recorded for this sample are millions of clones; 85% to 95% of them occurred a single time. 0.39% of the sample is held by the ten biggest clonotypes.

This sample is part of a study of shared clonotypes between healthy human individuals (dated by TCRdb to the early 2020s). At the level of the whole study: A couple of women and a few men aged 18 to 49 years were included in the cohort. The study deeply sequenced blood TCR repertoires of about 5 healthy adults to estimate repertoire size and the extent of clonotype sharing between individuals. Each donor's leukapheresis produced roughly between about 0.9 and 9.5 billion PBMCs. Per donor, three plates each were used for CD4 naive and CD4 memory, two for CD8 naive, and one for CD8 memory. Libraries were prepared and TCR repertoires were sequenced by different laboratories using diverse techniques, in order to increase sequencing depth and limit assay-specific biases.

Study-wide conclusions, independent of this receptor: Only blood was sampled, and tissue TCR repertoires likely differ from those in blood. Compared with non-shared clonotypes, the clonotypes found in all four sorted-subset donors had higher generation probabilities. Because the study included a small number of donors, the genetic and exposure-history diversity represented was limited. Incomplete sequencing was indicated by rarefaction of sorted-subset datasets, despite the large sequencing depth. Pairwise subsampling led to the expectation that sequencing depth would affect the degree of clonotype sharing among donors. Naive subsets generally had larger estimated clonotype richness than memory subsets. Sharing across several donors was observed for approximately 5% of naive CD4, around 3.5% of naive CD8, roughly 2.4% of memory CD4, and less than 0.45% of memory CD8 clonotypes.

Sequencing used naive CD4+ T cells from PBMCs. The cell subset or site label here, explained by the study, means: CD45RA+ positively selected. This receptor was taken from a man younger than 30 in good health. Some clones in this sample may be carry-over from other donors' samples. The chain links TRBV5-1 with TRBJ2-5; the D gene remains uncertain. The nucleotide sequence is given as TGCGCCAGCAGCTTGGTCGAGGAGACCCAGTACTTC. This yields the protein CASSLVEETQYF.